What follows are 28 T cell receptor beta chains derived from one specimen sequenced in a study of early T cells in non-severe SARS-CoV-2 infection. TCRdb passed the 5' RACE reads through MiXCR, listing each CDR3 protein once. The table records 95,000 to 100,000 distinct CDR3 sequences, approximately 9.9% of them present only once. Sequencing was carried out using whole blood. The receptors originated from an adult who was a healthcare worker with PCR-confirmed SARS-CoV-2 infection or an uninfected control (not recorded which).

This clonotype was detected a few times. The gene calls are TRBV10-3 and TRBJ2-1, with D perhaps TRBD1 (5 bases). Germline lookup yields CDR1 ENHRY and CDR2 SYGVKD. The CDR3 loop spans 15 amino acids. Trimming took off 3 bases at V and 0 bases at J, with 9 bases between the two ends. The CDR3 loop is CAISDDSSSYNEQFF. In DNA form, the CDR3 reads TGTGCCATCAGTGACGACAGCAGCTCCTACAATGAGCAGTTCTTC.

The CDR3 DNA reads TGTGCCAGCAGCCAAGATCCTAGCGGGGGACGCACAGATACGCAGTATTTT. Protein product: CASSQDPSGGRTDTQYF. This chain uses TRBV4-2 with TRBJ2-3; TRBD2 aligns across 10 bases. CDR1 is LGHNA, CDR2 YNFKEQ, per germline. The junction had 4 bases not matched to a gene; V was cut back by 0 bases and J by 1 base. The CDR3 consists of 17 residues.

The genes are TRBV18 and TRBJ1-1; D possibly corresponds to TRBD1 (5 bases). Trimming pared 6 bases from V and 5 bases from J, leaving 19 bases between. The CDR3 contains 15 residues. CDR1 is KGHSH, CDR2 LQKENI, per germline. CDR3: CASSPNLQGYTEAFF. As DNA, the CDR3 is TGTGCCAGCTCGCCCAACCTCCAGGGTTATACTGAAGCTTTCTTT. The full variable domain, with the rest looked up from reference TRBV18 and TRBJ1-1, is NAGVMQNPRHLVRRRGQEARLRCSPMKGHSHVYWYRQLPEEGLKFMVYLQKENIIDESGMPKERFSAEFPKEGPSILRIQQVVRGDSAAYFCASSPNLQGYTEAFFGQGTRLTVV.

The sample holds a few counts of this clonotype. The chain has TRBV30 and TRBJ1-2, with 7 bases lining up with TRBD1. The germline CDR1 and CDR2 sequences are GTSNPN and SVGIG (reference sequence). Germline trimming cut 4 bases from V and 4 bases from J; bases unmatched to any gene: 3. The CDR3 extends over 12 amino acids. The DNA of the CDR3 is TGTGCCTGGAACAGGGGAAGCTATGGCTACACCTTC. Translation: CAWNRGSYGYTF.

Ten or more counts support this clonotype. The gene calls are TRBV29-1 and TRBJ2-2; TRBD2 might be the D (5 bases). CDR1 and CDR2 (germline): SQVTM, ANQGSEA. V was clipped by 5 bases and J by 6 bases, with 16 bases between them. This CDR3 region has 14 residues. In nucleotides, the CDR3 is TGCAGCGTTCGCCGGGATCAGAGGTCCGGGGAGCTGTTTTTT. Protein product: CSVRRDQRSGELFF.

The sample holds many counts of this clonotype. One end of the junction varies from germline; a read error may be responsible. This chain links TRBV7-2 with TRBJ1-2; TRBD1 matches 8 bases. CDR1 is SGHTA, CDR2 FQGNSA, per germline. The CDR3 has 15 residues. The CDR3 DNA sequence: TGTGCCAGCAGCATAGCCGGGACAGGCCTCTATGGCTACACCTTC. It specifies CASSIAGTGLYGYTF.

This clonotype was seen repeatedly, ten times or more. The chain employs TRBV27 and TRBJ1-6, with D maybe TRBD1 (6 bases). The CDR3 loop spans 15 amino acids. The V gene lost 5 bases and the J gene lost 7 bases, with 15 bases spanning the gap. The germline CDR1 and CDR2 sequences are MNHEY and SMNVEV (reference sequence). The CDR3 DNA reads TGTGCCAGCAGTAGAGCTGGACAGAGCAATTCACCCCTCCACTTT. This translates into CASSRAGQSNSPLHF.

This clonotype turned up a few times. V and J are TRBV5-1 and TRBJ1-1, with D unclear. Trimming stripped 2 bases from V and 1 base from J, with 12 bases between. Germline CDR1 is SGHRS and CDR2 is YFSETQ. CDR3 length: 15 residues. Written as DNA, the CDR3 is TGCGCCAGCAGCTTTTTCGGAGCGGGGAACACTGAAGCTTTCTTT. This gives the protein CASSFFGAGNTEAFF.

This chain joins TRBV12-3 or TRBV12-4 and TRBJ1-6, with a weak D call TRBD1 (6 bases). V was shortened by 6 bases and J by 0 bases, with 12 bases between the two germline ends. The CDR3 extends over 16 amino acids. For the CDR3, the DNA is TGTGCCAGCAGCAACAGGGTCAGCTCCTATAATTCACCCCTCCACTTT. This translates into CASSNRVSSYNSPLHF.

This clonotype was seen many times. This rearrangement joins TRBV3-1 to TRBJ1-2; possibly TRBD1 for D (5 bases). V lost 4 bases, J lost 0 bases, and 9 bases lay in between. There are 14 residues in the CDR3. Germline-derived CDR1 and CDR2 are LGHDT and YNNKEL (reference sequence). CDR3 sequence: CASSPQGANYGYTF. CDR3 bases: TGTGCCAGCAGCCCCCAGGGAGCTAACTATGGCTACACCTTC.

Only a few counts were recorded for this clonotype. The gene calls are TRBV7-2 and TRBJ2-1; TRBD2 matches 11 bases. Germline lookup yields CDR1 SGHTA and CDR2 FQGNSA. V was pared by 4 bases and J by 8 bases, with 7 bases of the junction left unmatched. The CDR3 has 15 residues. Here the CDR3 reads CASSSASGRKDEQFF. The CDR3 region has the DNA TGTGCCAGCAGCTCCGCTAGCGGGAGGAAGGATGAGCAGTTCTTC.

The chain has TRBV20-1 and TRBJ2-5, with D perhaps TRBD1 (5 bases). CDR3 length equals 13 residues. Germline V gene sequence: CDR1 DFQATT, CDR2 SNEGSKA (reference sequence). V dropped 6 bases and J dropped 2 bases, with 13 bases sitting between them. CDR3 amino acids: CSADRQGQETQYF. As DNA, the CDR3 is TGCAGTGCCGATCGGCAGGGACAAGAGACCCAGTACTTC.

CDR3 DNA sequence: TGTGCCAGCAGCCCCGGGACAGGGAGGCACGAGCAGTACTTC. This encodes CASSPGTGRHEQYF. V usage is TRBV7-3 and J usage is TRBJ2-7; 9 bases fit TRBD1. Germline CDR1 SGHTA, CDR2 FQGTGA. Germline trimming cut 5 bases from V and 5 bases from J; bases unmatched to any gene: 7. The CDR3 totals 14 residues.

Remarks on this clonotype: This clone may be a read error of a much larger clone one base away. This sequence joins TRBV18 and TRBJ1-1, with D uncertain. This CDR3 has 13 residues. Germline values: CDR1 KGHSH, CDR2 LQKENI. DNA of the CDR3: TGTGCCACCTCAGAGGGTCAGAGTAGTCGGGCTTTCTTT. Amino acid sequence: CATSEGQSSRAFF. Complete variable domain (other parts from reference TRBV18 and TRBJ1-1): NAGVMQNPRHLVRRRGQEARLRCSPMKGHSHVYWYRQLPEEGLKFMVYLQKENIIDESGMPKERFSAEFPKEGPSILRIQQVVRGDSAAYFCATSEGQSSRAFFGQGTRLTVV.

Here the CDR3 DNA reads TGCAGCGCGACTAGCGGGAGGGCCTCGTTTAGAGAGACCCAGTACTTC. Its protein is CSATSGRASFRETQYF. The V and J genes are TRBV20-1 and TRBJ2-5; 14 bases are shared with TRBD2. The CDR3 spans 16 residues. Germline lookup yields CDR1 DFQATT and CDR2 SNEGSKA (reference sequence).

This clonotype came up a few times. V and J are TRBV10-3 and TRBJ2-2; a possible D gene is TRBD1 (6 bases). Trimming shortened V by 3 bases and J by 4 bases, and 12 bases separated the two germline ends. This CDR3 is 15 amino acids long. Germline V gene sequence: CDR1 ENHRY, CDR2 SYGVKD. The CDR3 here is CAISDTGSGTGELFF. DNA of the CDR3: TGTGCCATCAGTGATACAGGGTCGGGCACCGGGGAGCTGTTTTTT.

This clonotype was detected many times. The chain is built from TRBV7-9 and TRBJ1-1; D ambiguous. V was shortened by 5 bases and J by 3 bases, with 10 bases between the two germline ends. Germline CDR1 is SEHNR and CDR2 is FQNEAQ (reference sequence). CDR3 length equals 13 residues. The CDR3 DNA reads TGTGCCAGCAGCCCCCCCGGGGACACTGAAGCTTTCTTT. As protein: CASSPPGDTEAFF.

This clonotype was recorded many times. The chain recombines TRBV3-1 with TRBJ1-6; D unresolved. Germline V gene sequence: CDR1 LGHDT, CDR2 YNNKEL (reference sequence). The CDR3 length is 14 residues. Trimming cost V 0 bases and J 4 bases, with 4 bases left between them. CDR3 nucleotides: TGTGCCAGCAGCCAAGAGCTTTATAATTCACCCCTCCACTTT. This codes for CASSQELYNSPLHF. The variable domain in full, completed from reference TRBV3-1 and TRBJ1-6, reads DTAVSQTPKYLVTQMGNDKSIKCEQNLGHDTMYWYKQDSKKFLKIMFSYNNKELIINETVPNRFSPKSPDKAHLNLHINSLELGDSAVYFCASSQELYNSPLHFGNGTRLTVT.

CDR3 in amino acids: CASRQDRNTEAFF. The CDR3 nucleotides are TGTGCCAGCAGACAGGACAGAAACACTGAAGCTTTCTTT. The chain recombines TRBV5-4 with TRBJ1-1; D is perhaps TRBD1 (6 bases). CDR1 is SGHNT, CDR2 YYREEE, per germline (reference sequence). CDR3 length equals 13 residues. V was trimmed by 5 bases and J by 2 bases, leaving 10 bases between them.

This clonotype has more than one count but fewer than ten. The chain recombines TRBV27 with TRBJ2-2; D may be TRBD1 or TRBD2 (5 bases each). CDR1 and CDR2 from the germline V gene are MNHEY and SMNVEV (reference sequence). The CDR3 totals 16 residues. V was cut by 2 bases and J by 6 bases, with 16 bases left in between. In DNA form, the CDR3 reads TGTGCCAGCAGTTTAGAAGGGACCCATAGAGCCGGGGAGCTGTTTTTT. Translated, it gives CASSLEGTHRAGELFF.

The chain carries TRBV15 and TRBJ1-2; D not resolved. Germline V gene sequence: CDR1 LNHNV, CDR2 YYDKDF (reference sequence). Trimming pared 4 bases from V and 5 bases from J, leaving 11 bases between. The CDR3 is 13 residues long. The DNA of the CDR3 is TGTGCCACCAGCATAGTCCGGGATTATGGCTACACCTTC. Amino acid sequence: CATSIVRDYGYTF.

There are many counts of this clonotype. The rearrangement joins TRBV7-6 to TRBJ1-1; possibly TRBD1 for D (5 bases). V was pared by 5 bases and J by 1 base, with 14 bases between. Germline assignment: CDR1 SGHVS and CDR2 FNYEAQ. The CDR3 sequence is 15 residues long. The CDR3 is CASSRTRGENTEAFF. CDR3 DNA sequence: TGTGCCAGCAGCCGTACCCGGGGGGAGAACACTGAAGCTTTCTTT.

The sample holds many counts of this clonotype. This chain uses TRBV9 with TRBJ2-6; no clear D gene. The CDR3 covers 20 residues. Trimming took off 1 base at V and 0 bases at J, with 20 bases between the two ends. Germline V gene data show CDR1 as SGDLS and CDR2 as YYNGEE. CDR3 region: CASSVLEQLNLLSGANVLTF. The CDR3 coding sequence is TGTGCCAGCAGCGTATTGGAACAGCTAAACCTTCTCTCTGGGGCCAACGTCCTGACTTTC.

V and J are TRBV11-1 and TRBJ1-1; perhaps TRBD1 as D (5 bases). CDR3 length: 14 amino acids. The ends were cut back, 2 bases at V and 4 bases at J, with 11 bases in the middle. The V gene's germline CDR1 is SGHAT and CDR2 FQDESV (reference sequence). In DNA form, the CDR3 reads TGTGCCAGCAGCTTACAGGGTAGTGGCACTGAAGCTTTCTTT. It yields the protein CASSLQGSGTEAFF.

This clonotype occurred a few times. This chain connects TRBV27 to TRBJ1-5; D perhaps matches TRBD1 (5 bases). Germline V gene data show CDR1 as MNHEY and CDR2 as SMNVEV (reference sequence). CDR3 length: 14 residues. V was cut by 7 bases and J by 5 bases, with 15 bases left in between. CDR3 sequence: CASKLRGTHQPQHF. The CDR3 bases are TGTGCCAGCAAGTTGCGGGGGACCCATCAGCCCCAGCATTTT.

This clonotype was recorded at least ten times. J is TRBJ2-3 and V is TRBV12-3 or TRBV12-4, with TRBD1 as a possible D gene (6 bases). V was clipped by 6 bases and J by 4 bases, with 17 bases between them. The CDR3 has 15 amino acids. CDR3 sequence: CASRKSGVVADTQYF. The CDR3, as DNA: TGTGCCAGCAGGAAGTCAGGGGTGGTGGCAGATACGCAGTATTTT.

This chain links TRBV5-6 with TRBJ2-5, with a possible D match to TRBD2 (5 bases). CDR1 and CDR2 (germline): SGHDT, YYEEEE. CDR3 length: 15 residues. Trimming shortened V by 3 bases and J by 7 bases, and 19 bases separated the two germline ends. In nucleotides, the CDR3 is TGTGCCAGCAGCTCCCACCCCCGGGGTGCGGTGACCCAGTACTTC. Translated: CASSSHPRGAVTQYF.

The chain recombines TRBV6-2 or TRBV6-3 with TRBJ2-6; weak D call: TRBD2 (5 bases). Germline V lookup: CDR1 MNHEY, CDR2 SVGEGT. The CDR3 sequence is 15 residues long. V gave up 3 bases and J gave up 8 bases, with 14 bases separating them. CDR3 loop: CASSYSAWRPNVLTF. In DNA form, the CDR3 reads TGTGCCAGCAGTTATAGTGCCTGGAGGCCCAACGTCCTGACTTTC.